This T cell receptor (beta chain) was identified in a study of cytomegalovirus exposure and HLA in healthy donors. Regarding this clone: The antigen is not known.

This CDR3 has 18 residues. V lost 2 bases to trimming and J lost 0 bases; unmatched junction nucleotides: 7. Germline V gene sequence: CDR1 SGHTA, CDR2 FQGTGA. Amplification used 60 Vbeta primers and 13 Jbeta primers. Some clones are missing from TCRdb's copy, which holds only in-frame ones; the method was immunoSEQ multiplex PCR. Of under 150,000 clones in the sample, around 72% are singletons; the top ten hold approximately 2.9%. Overall study findings and caveats: Common viral pathogens seemed to be connected with several of the most significant clusters, according to a later analysis.

J is TRBJ2-1 and V is TRBV7-3; TRBD2 aligns across 10 bases. The material sequenced was PBMCs. The sequence was obtained from a human donor in good health. CDR3 nucleotide sequence: TGTGCCAGCAGCTTATTTACTAGCGGGGCCAGCTCCTACAATGAGCAGTTCTTC. Protein sequence: CASSLFTSGASSYNEQFF. The full variable domain, completed using reference TRBV7-3 and TRBJ2-1, is GAGVSQTPSNKVTEKGKYVELRCDPISGHTALYWYRQSLGQGPEFLIYFQGTGAADDSGLPNDRFFAVRPEGSVSTLKIQRTERGDSAVYLCASSLFTSGASSYNEQFFGPGTRLTVL.